This T cell receptor beta chain is drawn from a study of identical twins. Overall study findings and caveats: While abundant cord blood beta clonotypes carried fewer insertions, memory repertoires showed no such pattern.

Comment on this clonotype: Its antigen is currently unknown.

TCRdb passed the 5' RACE reads through MiXCR, listing each CDR3 protein once. The repertoire holds 690,000 or so distinct CDR3 sequences, with roughly 6% as singletons. V was pared by 1 base and J by 4 bases, with 11 bases between. Germline V lookup: CDR1 KGHSH, CDR2 LQKENI. This CDR3 has 14 amino acids. The TCR was taken from a young man in good health. The chain is built from TRBV18 and TRBJ2-7; no clear D. Material for sequencing was naive T cells sorted from blood. The CDR3 DNA reads as TGTGCCAGCTCACCACAAAAAGAAGCTTACGAGCAGTACTTC. Protein product: CASSPQKEAYEQYF.